This paragraph covers one T cell receptor (beta chain) sequence. This CDR3 contains 13 residues. Trimming took 6 bases from V and 2 from J, leaving 10 bases between them. Looked up from germline, CDR1 is SNHLY and CDR2 is FYNNEI. This specimen comes from a study of blood T cell repertoires in COVID-19. Study overall: Specimens from acute and convalescent COVID-19 originated in the United States, Italy and Spain. From T cells, B-cell-depleted T cells, or PBMCs came the material, which was cDNA or gDNA.

The data were produced by immunoSEQ multiplex PCR, yet TCRdb's version contains in-frame clones alone and is incomplete. There are 53,000 or so clones in the sample; 85% to 95% occur only once, and approximately 3% lies in the top ten. Sample: peripheral blood. This clonotype was sampled from a human donor in a cohort sampled during active COVID-19. The chain joins TRBV2 to TRBJ1-1, with D possibly being TRBD1 (6 bases). The CDR3 DNA sequence: TGTGCCAGCAGAAAGGACAGCAACACTGAAGCTTTCTTT. The encoded protein is CASRKDSNTEAFF. The variable domain in full, completed from reference TRBV2 and TRBJ1-1, reads EPEVTQTPSHQVTQMGQEVILRCVPISNHLYFYWYRQILGQKVEFLVSFYNNEISEKSEIFDDQFSVERPDGSNFTLKIRSTKLEDSAMYFCASRKDSNTEAFFGQGTRLTVV.